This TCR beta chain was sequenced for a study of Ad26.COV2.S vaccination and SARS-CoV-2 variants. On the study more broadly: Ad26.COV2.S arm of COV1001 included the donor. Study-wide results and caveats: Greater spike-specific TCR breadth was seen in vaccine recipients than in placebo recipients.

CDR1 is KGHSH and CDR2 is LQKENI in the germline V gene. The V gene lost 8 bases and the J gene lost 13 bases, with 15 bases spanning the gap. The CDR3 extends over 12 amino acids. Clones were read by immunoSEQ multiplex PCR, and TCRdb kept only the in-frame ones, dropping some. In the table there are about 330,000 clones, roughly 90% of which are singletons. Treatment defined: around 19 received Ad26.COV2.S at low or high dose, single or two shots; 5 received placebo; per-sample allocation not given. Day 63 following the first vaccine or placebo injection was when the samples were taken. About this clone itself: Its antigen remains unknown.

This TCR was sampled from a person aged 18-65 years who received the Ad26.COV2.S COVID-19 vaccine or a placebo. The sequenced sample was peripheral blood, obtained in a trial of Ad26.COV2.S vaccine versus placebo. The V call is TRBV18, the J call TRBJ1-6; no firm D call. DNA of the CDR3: TGTGCCAGCAGACAAAACGAGGCGCCCCTCCACTTT. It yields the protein CASRQNEAPLHF.